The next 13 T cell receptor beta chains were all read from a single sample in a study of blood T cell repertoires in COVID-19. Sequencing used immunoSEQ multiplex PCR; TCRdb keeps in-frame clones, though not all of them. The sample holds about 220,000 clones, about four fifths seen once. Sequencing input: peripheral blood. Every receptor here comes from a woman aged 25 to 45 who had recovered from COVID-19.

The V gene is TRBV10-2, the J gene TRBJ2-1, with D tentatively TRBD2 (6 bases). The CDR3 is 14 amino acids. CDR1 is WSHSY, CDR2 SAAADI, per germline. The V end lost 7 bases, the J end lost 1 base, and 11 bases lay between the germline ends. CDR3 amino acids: CASMAGLSYNEQFF. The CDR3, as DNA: TGCGCCAGCATGGCGGGGCTATCCTACAATGAGCAGTTCTTC.

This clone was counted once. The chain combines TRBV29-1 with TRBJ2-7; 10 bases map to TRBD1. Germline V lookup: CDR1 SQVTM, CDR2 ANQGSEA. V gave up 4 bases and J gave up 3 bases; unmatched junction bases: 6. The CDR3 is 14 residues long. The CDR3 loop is CSVGTGGLGYEQYF. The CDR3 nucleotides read TGCAGCGTTGGGACAGGGGGGTTGGGCTACGAGCAGTACTTC.

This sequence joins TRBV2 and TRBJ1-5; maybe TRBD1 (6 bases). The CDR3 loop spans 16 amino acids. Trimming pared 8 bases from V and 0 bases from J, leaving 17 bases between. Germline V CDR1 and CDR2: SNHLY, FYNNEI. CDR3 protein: CASSQGTTHSNQPQHF. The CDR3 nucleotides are TGTGCCAGCTCCCAGGGGACTACTCATAGCAATCAGCCCCAGCATTTT. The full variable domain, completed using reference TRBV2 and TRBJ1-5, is EPEVTQTPSHQVTQMGQEVILRCVPISNHLYFYWYRQILGQKVEFLVSFYNNEISEKSEIFDDQFSVERPDGSNFTLKIRSTKLEDSAMYFCASSQGTTHSNQPQHFGDGTRLSIL.

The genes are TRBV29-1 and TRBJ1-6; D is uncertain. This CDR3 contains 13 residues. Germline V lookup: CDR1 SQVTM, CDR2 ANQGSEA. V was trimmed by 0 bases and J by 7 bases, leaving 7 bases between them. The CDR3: CSVEEEGNSPLHF. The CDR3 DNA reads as TGCAGCGTTGAAGAGGAGGGCAATTCACCCCTCCACTTT.

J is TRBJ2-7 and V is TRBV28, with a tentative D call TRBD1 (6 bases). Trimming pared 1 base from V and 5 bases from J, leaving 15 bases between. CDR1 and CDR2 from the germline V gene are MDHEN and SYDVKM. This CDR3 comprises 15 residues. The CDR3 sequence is CASSLSQGTKDEQYF. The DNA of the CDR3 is TGTGCCAGCAGTTTATCCCAGGGGACCAAGGACGAGCAGTACTTC.

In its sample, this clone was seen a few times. CDR3 nucleotide sequence: TGTGCCAGCAGCCTTTTTAGCGGGGGCACCTACAATGAGCAGTTCTTC. This gives the protein CASSLFSGGTYNEQFF. The genes are TRBV7-9 and TRBJ2-1; TRBD2 matches at 9 bases. The CDR3 contains 16 residues. The germline gives CDR1 SEHNR, CDR2 FQNEAQ (reference sequence). V lost 5 bases, J lost 2 bases, and 7 bases stayed unmatched.

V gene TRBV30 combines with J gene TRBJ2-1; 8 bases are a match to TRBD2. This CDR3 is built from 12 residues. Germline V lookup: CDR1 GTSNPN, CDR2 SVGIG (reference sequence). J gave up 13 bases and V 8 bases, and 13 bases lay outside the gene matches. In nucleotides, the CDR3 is TGTGCCGGCAAAACTAGCGGAGGGGCACAGTTCTTC. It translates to CAGKTSGGAQFF.

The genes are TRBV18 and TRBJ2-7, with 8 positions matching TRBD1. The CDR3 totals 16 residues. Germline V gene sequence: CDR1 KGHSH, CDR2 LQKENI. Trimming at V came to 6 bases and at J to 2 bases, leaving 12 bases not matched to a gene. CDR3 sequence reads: CASSSSPTGATYEQYF. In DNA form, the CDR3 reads TGTGCCAGCTCCTCCTCTCCGACAGGGGCGACCTACGAGCAGTACTTC.

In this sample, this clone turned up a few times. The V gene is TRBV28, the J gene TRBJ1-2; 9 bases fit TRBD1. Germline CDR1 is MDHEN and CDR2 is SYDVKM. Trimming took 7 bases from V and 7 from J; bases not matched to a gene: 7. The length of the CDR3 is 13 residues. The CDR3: CASIMRTGAGYTF. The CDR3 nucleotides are TGTGCCAGCATCATGCGGACAGGGGCTGGCTACACCTTC.

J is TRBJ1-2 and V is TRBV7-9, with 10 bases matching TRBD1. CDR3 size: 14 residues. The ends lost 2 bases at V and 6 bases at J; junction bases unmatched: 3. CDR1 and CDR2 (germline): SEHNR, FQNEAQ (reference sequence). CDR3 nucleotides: TGTGCCAGCAGCTTAAAGGGGACAGGGGATGGCTACACCTTC. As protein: CASSLKGTGDGYTF.

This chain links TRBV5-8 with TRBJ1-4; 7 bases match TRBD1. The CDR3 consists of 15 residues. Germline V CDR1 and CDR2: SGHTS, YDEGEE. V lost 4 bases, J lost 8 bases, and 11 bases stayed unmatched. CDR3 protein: CASSPGQVLGEKLFF. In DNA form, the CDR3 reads TGTGCCAGCAGCCCCGGACAGGTCCTTGGCGAAAAACTGTTTTTT.

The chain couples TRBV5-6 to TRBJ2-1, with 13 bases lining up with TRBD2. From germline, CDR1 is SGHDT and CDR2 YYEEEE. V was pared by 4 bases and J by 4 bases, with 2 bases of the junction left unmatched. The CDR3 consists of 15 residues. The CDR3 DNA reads TGTGCCAGCAGCGCGGGACTAGCGGGGTACAATGAGCAGTTCTTC. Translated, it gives CASSAGLAGYNEQFF.

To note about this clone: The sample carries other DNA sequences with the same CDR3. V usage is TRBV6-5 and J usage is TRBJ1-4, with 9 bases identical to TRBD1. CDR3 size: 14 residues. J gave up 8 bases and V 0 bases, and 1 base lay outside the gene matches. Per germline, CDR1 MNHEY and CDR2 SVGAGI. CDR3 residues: CASSYSTGGEKLFF. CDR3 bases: TGTGCCAGCAGTTACTCGACAGGGGGGGAAAAACTGTTTTTT.